One and the same sample provided the 24 T cell receptor beta chains below, sequenced in a study of long-term antiretroviral therapy in people with HIV. Version v3.0 of the immunoSEQ assay was performed at survey level. The repertoire was sequenced with immunoSEQ multiplex PCR; TCRdb's copy has only in-frame clones and lacks some. The table includes about 33,000 clones, approximately 96% detected once. Sequenced here: unsorted PBMCs, sampled 6.6 years after starting antiretroviral therapy. The receptors were sampled from a man aged 25 to 40 with HIV.

The CDR3 DNA follows: TGTGCCAGCAGCGAACAGGGGACCCCTAGTGAAAAACTGTTTTTT. Its protein product is CASSEQGTPSEKLFF. This chain joins TRBV9 and TRBJ1-4; 7 bases fit TRBD1. V shed 3 bases, J shed 7 bases, and the junction held 9 bases outside the gene matches. Germline CDR1 SGDLS, CDR2 YYNGEE. CDR3 length equals 15 residues.

This clone was observed a few times. The V and J genes are TRBV5-1 and TRBJ1-2; D is uncertain. Germline V gives CDR1 SGHRS, CDR2 YFSETQ. This CDR3 is 15 amino acids long. V dropped 0 bases and J dropped 4 bases, with 13 bases sitting between them. CDR3 DNA sequence: TGCGCCAGCAGCTTGGAGGACCCTCAGTCCTATGGCTACACCTTC. Its translation is CASSLEDPQSYGYTF. The variable domain in full, with the rest retrieved from reference TRBV5-1 and TRBJ1-2, is KAGVTQTPRYLIKTRGQQVTLSCSPISGHRSVSWYQQTPGQGLQFLFEYFSETQRNKGNFPGRFSGRQFSNSRSEMNVSTLELGDSALYLCASSLEDPQSYGYTFGSGTRLTVV.

The chain employs TRBV19 and TRBJ1-1; D is unclear. From germline, CDR1 is LNHDA and CDR2 SQIVND (reference sequence). Trimming removed 8 bases at V and 3 bases at J, with 7 bases between. The CDR3 covers 11 residues. CDR3 sequence (DNA): TGTGCCAGTCGTCTGTACACTGAAGCTTTCTTT. It specifies CASRLYTEAFF.

The genes are TRBV7-9 and TRBJ1-3; the D is unclear. Germline V gives CDR1 SEHNR, CDR2 FQNEAQ (reference sequence). The V end was cut by 0 bases, the J end by 4 bases, with 4 bases between. The CDR3 loop spans 13 amino acids. CDR3 sequence: CASSLAGGNTIYF. The CDR3 region has the DNA TGTGCCAGCAGCTTAGCAGGGGGAAACACCATATATTTT.

The chain recombines TRBV2 with TRBJ1-1; unclear D gene. CDR3 length equals 14 residues. Trimming pared 1 base from V and 3 bases from J, leaving 9 bases between. CDR1 and CDR2 (germline): SNHLY, FYNNEI. The DNA for the CDR3 is TGTGCCAGCAGTGAAGTAGGGTCGGACACTGAAGCTTTCTTT. Protein sequence: CASSEVGSDTEAFF.

V usage is TRBV27 and J usage is TRBJ1-2; 7 bases line up with TRBD1. Trimming removed 3 bases from V and 4 bases from J; junction bases left unmatched: 11. The CDR3 is made up of 16 amino acids. Germline loops: CDR1 MNHEY, CDR2 SMNVEV (reference sequence). CDR3 DNA sequence: TGTGCCAGCAGTTTCAACAGGGGACAACTACGCTATGGCTACACCTTC. Protein product: CASSFNRGQLRYGYTF.

The chain joins TRBV7-9 to TRBJ2-7, with TRBD2 matching 7 bases. Trimming at V came to 5 bases and at J to 3 bases, leaving 16 bases not matched to a gene. Germline CDR1 reads SEHNR; CDR2 reads FQNEAQ (reference sequence). The CDR3 totals 17 residues. For the CDR3, the DNA is TGTGCCAGCAGCCTCGGGGAGCGGGGAGGGATGGACTACGAGCAGTACTTC. Translating it yields CASSLGERGGMDYEQYF.

The CDR3: CASSLRDRGPYEQYF. The CDR3 DNA is TGTGCCAGCAGCTTAAGGGACAGGGGGCCCTACGAGCAGTACTTC. This rearrangement joins TRBV7-8 to TRBJ2-7; 12 nucleotides agree with TRBD1. Germline CDR1 is SGHVS and CDR2 is FQNEAQ. The J segment lost 2 bases and the V segment lost 2 bases, leaving 1 base of the junction unmatched. The CDR3 spans 15 residues.

The gene calls are TRBV9 and TRBJ2-7; 10 positions agree with TRBD2. The CDR3 sequence is 15 residues long. Germline V gives CDR1 SGDLS, CDR2 YYNGEE. The V and J ends lost 3 bases and 2 bases, in that order; junction bases with no gene match: 5. This CDR3 reads CASSELAGPTYEQYF. As DNA, the CDR3 is TGTGCCAGCAGCGAACTAGCGGGGCCAACCTACGAGCAGTACTTC.

On this clone: One end of the junction does not line up with germline, which may come from a read error. CDR3 in amino acids: CASSLAGVESYEQFF. DNA for the CDR3: TGTGCCAGCAGCCTAGCGGGGGTAGAATCATATGAGCAGTTCTTC. V is TRBV7-2 and J is TRBJ2-1; TRBD2 matches 10 bases. The V gene's germline CDR1 is SGHTA and CDR2 FQGNSA. The CDR3 runs 15 residues.

The chain uses TRBV4-2 and TRBJ2-7; the D is unclear. CDR1 and CDR2 (germline): LGHNA, YNFKEQ. Trimming stripped 4 bases from V and 6 bases from J, with 13 bases between. CDR3 length: 13 amino acids. The CDR3 nucleotides read TGTGCCAGCAGCCTTGTGGGATCCGGCGAGCAGTACTTC. As protein: CASSLVGSGEQYF.

The genes are TRBV7-9 and TRBJ2-3; D ambiguous. This CDR3 has 19 residues. Trimming removed 6 bases at V and 2 bases at J, with 27 bases between. In germline, CDR1 is SEHNR, CDR2 FQNEAQ (reference sequence). The CDR3 sequence: CASSSQSNWTPFFTDTQYF. For the CDR3, the DNA is TGTGCCAGCAGTTCACAATCAAACTGGACCCCCTTCTTCACAGATACGCAGTATTTT.

The chain has TRBV7-2 and TRBJ2-7; no clear D. CDR1 is SGHTA and CDR2 is FQGNSA in the germline V gene. The CDR3 extends over 13 amino acids. The V and J ends lost 4 bases and 6 bases respectively, with 13 bases between them. The CDR3 nucleotides read TGTGCCAGCAGCTCAGCCTTGGAGTCCGAGCAGTACTTC. Amino acids: CASSSALESEQYF.

This CDR3 reads CASSVGSGRTEAFF. DNA for the CDR3: TGTGCCAGCAGCGTAGGGTCGGGTCGGACTGAAGCTTTCTTT. The chain combines TRBV9 with TRBJ1-1, with D unresolved. Looked up from germline, CDR1 is SGDLS and CDR2 is YYNGEE. V shed 0 bases and J shed 5 bases, with 11 bases lying between them. This CDR3 spans 14 amino acids.

This chain uses TRBV4-1 with TRBJ1-1; no reliable D call. The CDR3 runs to 14 residues. Trimming removed 1 base from V and 10 bases from J, with 16 bases in between. Germline V lookup: CDR1 MGHRA, CDR2 YSYEKL. The CDR3 spells CASSQGTARTRAFF. Here the CDR3 DNA reads TGCGCCAGCAGCCAAGGGACGGCCCGGACGAGAGCTTTCTTT.

The chain recombines TRBV14 with TRBJ2-1, with 12 bases matching TRBD1. Germline assignment: CDR1 SGHDN and CDR2 FVKESK. CDR3 length: 16 amino acids. Trimming took 3 bases from V and 7 from J; bases not matched to a gene: 7. The CDR3 DNA follows: TGTGCCAGCAGCCACGGGACAGGGGGCCTTAGAAATGAGCAGTTCTTC. The encoded protein is CASSHGTGGLRNEQFF.

The chain combines TRBV9 with TRBJ1-2, with 7 bases aligning to TRBD1. Germline V gives CDR1 SGDLS, CDR2 YYNGEE. The V and J ends lost 4 bases and 0 bases, in that order; junction bases with no gene match: 6. The CDR3 consists of 15 residues. CDR3 amino acids: CASSLQGTANYGYTF. CDR3 in DNA: TGTGCCAGCAGCCTTCAGGGGACAGCTAACTATGGCTACACCTTC.

This rearrangement joins TRBV19 to TRBJ2-7; TRBD1 matches at 9 bases. The germline V gene has CDR1 LNHDA and CDR2 SQIVND (reference sequence). V gave up 3 bases and J gave up 2 bases; unmatched junction bases: 5. CDR3 size: 15 residues. CDR3 region: CASSIGTGRAYEQYF. The CDR3 coding sequence is TGTGCCAGTAGTATCGGGACAGGGAGGGCCTACGAGCAGTACTTC. Based on the CDR3 plus reference TRBV19 and TRBJ2-7, the full variable domain is DGGITQSPKYLFRKEGQNVTLSCEQNLNHDAMYWYRQDPGQGLRLIYYSQIVNDFQKGDIAEGYSVSREKKESFPLTVTSAQKNPTAFYLCASSIGTGRAYEQYFGPGTRLTVT.

This chain uses TRBV19 with TRBJ1-5; D is undetermined. Per the germline V gene, CDR1 is LNHDA and CDR2 is SQIVND (reference sequence). The CDR3 runs 15 residues. Trimming cost V 0 bases and J 4 bases, with 10 bases left between them. The CDR3 bases are TGTGCCAGTAGTATAGATGCAGGTTGGAATCAGCCCCAGCATTTT. It is translated as CASSIDAGWNQPQHF.

This clone appeared once. This chain links TRBV4-3 with TRBJ2-1, with a possible D match to TRBD1 (6 bases). Looked up from germline, CDR1 is LGHNA and CDR2 is YSLEER. CDR3 length: 20 residues. Between the trimmed V and J ends, which lost 1 base and 1 base, there was a span of 23 bases. The CDR3 protein is CASSQARNIIGGRSYNEQFF. The CDR3 nucleotides read TGCGCCAGCAGCCAAGCCCGCAACATAATAGGGGGTCGGTCCTACAATGAGCAGTTCTTC.

V gene TRBV6-6 combines with J gene TRBJ2-1, with 8 bases matching TRBD1. The CDR3 is 15 amino acids. Germline V gene data show CDR1 as MNHNY and CDR2 as SVGAGI (reference sequence). Losses at the gene ends were 7 bases for V and 5 bases for J; bases not matched to a gene: 10. The CDR3 sequence is CASTPRDRGDNEQFF. The CDR3 coding sequence is TGTGCCAGCACCCCAAGAGACAGGGGAGACAATGAGCAGTTCTTC.

This chain joins TRBV5-4 and TRBJ2-3, with TRBD2 matching over 14 bases. V was clipped by 4 bases and J by 4 bases; unmatched bases: 5. Germline V gene sequence: CDR1 SGHNT, CDR2 YYREEE (reference sequence). This CDR3 spans 16 amino acids. CDR3 in amino acids: CASSPTSGRVSDTQYF. CDR3 bases: TGTGCCAGCAGCCCGACTAGCGGGAGGGTCTCAGATACGCAGTATTTT.

The chain has TRBV6-6 and TRBJ2-2, with 7 positions matching TRBD2. The CDR3 has 16 residues. CDR1 MNHNY and CDR2 SVGAGI come from the germline V gene (reference sequence). The trim removed 4 bases at V and 0 bases at J, leaving 5 bases unmatched. The CDR3 DNA is TGTGCCAGCAGTTCTCCCGGGACTACGAACACCGGGGAGCTGTTTTTT. It codes for CASSSPGTTNTGELFF.

The chain combines TRBV7-8 with TRBJ2-3; D uncertain. Trimming left V 0 bases short and J 4 bases short, with 14 bases between. CDR3 length equals 16 residues. Germline CDR1 reads SGHVS; CDR2 reads FQNEAQ. The CDR3 loop is CASSLAQERDADTQYF. For the CDR3, the DNA is TGTGCCAGCAGCTTAGCTCAAGAGAGAGATGCAGATACGCAGTATTTT.